The next 25 T cell receptor beta chains were all read from a single sample in a study of blood T cell repertoires in COVID-19. TCRdb's copy holds only in-frame clones and misses some; the assay was immunoSEQ multiplex PCR. Here the sample spans just over 250,000 clones, less than 90% being singletons. The sequenced material came from peripheral blood. All receptors come from a man aged 60-69 years who had recovered from COVID-19.

The chain has TRBV9 and TRBJ2-2; D is ambiguous. Trimming took 6 bases from V and 5 from J, leaving 8 bases between them. The length of the CDR3 is 12 residues. Germline V gives CDR1 SGDLS, CDR2 YYNGEE. CDR3: CASTNRTGELFF. The CDR3 bases are TGTGCCAGCACCAATCGGACCGGGGAGCTGTTTTTT.

CDR3 in amino acids: CASSPRVGGPPNYEQYF. The CDR3 DNA sequence: TGTGCCAGCAGCCCTAGGGTGGGGGGGCCCCCTAACTACGAGCAGTACTTC. The V and J genes are TRBV7-2 and TRBJ2-7, with a tentative D call TRBD2 (7 bases). The V end lost 5 bases, the J end lost 3 bases, and 23 bases lay between the germline ends. CDR1 SGHTA and CDR2 FQGNSA come from the germline V gene. There are 17 residues in the CDR3.

The CDR3 sequence is CASTLLLGGTDGYTF. The CDR3, as DNA: TGTGCCAGCACCCTATTACTCGGAGGGACGGATGGCTACACCTTC. This chain uses TRBV5-5 with TRBJ1-2, with a tentative D call TRBD1 (5 bases). V was shortened by 6 bases and J by 6 bases, with 21 bases between the two germline ends. Germline loops: CDR1 SGHKS, CDR2 YYEKEE (reference sequence). The CDR3 is made up of 15 amino acids.

The chain carries TRBV3-1 (or the pseudogene TRBV3-2) and TRBJ2-3, with 7 bases aligning to TRBD1. The germline V gene encodes CDR1 LGHDT and CDR2 YNNKEL (reference sequence). This CDR3 has 15 amino acids. Germline trimming cut 4 bases from V and 4 bases from J; bases unmatched to any gene: 8. CDR3 in DNA: TGTGCCAGCAGCCCGAACGACAGGGCAGCAGATACGCAGTATTTT. Its translation: CASSPNDRAADTQYF.

The CDR3 coding sequence is TGTGCCAGCTCACCAGGGACAGGATATTACGAGCAGTACTTC. As protein: CASSPGTGYYEQYF. The gene calls are TRBV18 and TRBJ2-7; TRBD1 matches at 8 bases. The CDR3 spans 14 residues. Looked up from germline, CDR1 is KGHSH and CDR2 is LQKENI. V shed 2 bases, J shed 4 bases, and the junction held 4 bases outside the gene matches. Full variable domain (remainder filled in from reference TRBV18 and TRBJ2-7): NAGVMQNPRHLVRRRGQEARLRCSPMKGHSHVYWYRQLPEEGLKFMVYLQKENIIDESGMPKERFSAEFPKEGPSILRIQQVVRGDSAAYFCASSPGTGYYEQYFGPGTRLTVT.

The chain has TRBV27 and TRBJ1-5; TRBD1 agrees at 7 bases. CDR3 length: 13 residues. V lost 5 bases, J lost 3 bases, and 1 base stayed unmatched. From germline, CDR1 is MNHEY and CDR2 SMNVEV (reference sequence). The CDR3 DNA is TGTGCCAGCAGTACAGGGGCCAATCAGCCCCAGCATTTT. Protein product: CASSTGANQPQHF.

The rearrangement links TRBV18 to TRBJ1-1; D is possibly TRBD1 (5 bases). V dropped 1 base and J dropped 1 base, with 13 bases sitting between them. Germline loops: CDR1 KGHSH, CDR2 LQKENI. This CDR3 comprises 16 residues. CDR3 DNA: TGTGCCAGCTCACCACTCGCCAGGGCGTGGAACACTGAAGCTTTCTTT. The encoded protein is CASSPLARAWNTEAFF.

The chain has TRBV11-2 and TRBJ1-2, with TRBD1 identical over 7 bases. V dropped 5 bases and J dropped 6; count of bases not matched to a gene: 9. The CDR3 spans 14 residues. Germline lookup yields CDR1 SGHAT and CDR2 FQNNGV. This CDR3 is CASSTSRDRHGYTF. The DNA of the CDR3 is TGTGCCAGCAGCACCTCCCGGGACAGACATGGCTACACCTTC.

This chain connects TRBV4-2 to TRBJ1-1; no definite D call. Trimming took off 6 bases at V and 4 bases at J, with 12 bases between the two ends. CDR1 LGHNA and CDR2 YNFKEQ come from the germline V gene. The CDR3 loop spans 13 amino acids. CDR3 protein: CASREVGSTEAFF. The CDR3 coding sequence is TGTGCCAGCAGGGAGGTTGGCTCCACTGAAGCTTTCTTT.

This sequence joins TRBV7-2 and TRBJ1-3, with a weak D call TRBD1 (6 bases). CDR3 length: 16 residues. The germline V gene has CDR1 SGHTA and CDR2 FQGNSA. Trimming removed 3 bases from V and 0 bases from J, with 12 bases in between. The CDR3 spells CASSFIRGASGNTIYF. DNA of the CDR3: TGTGCCAGCAGCTTCATACGGGGGGCCTCTGGAAACACCATATATTTT.

This clone was seen once. This chain uses TRBV19 with TRBJ1-2, with 7 bases matching TRBD1. Germline CDR1 LNHDA, CDR2 SQIVND (reference sequence). The CDR3 is 14 residues long. V shed 5 bases, J shed 7 bases, and the junction held 10 bases outside the gene matches. CDR3 sequence: CASSFSDRVGGYTF. The CDR3 DNA follows: TGTGCCAGTAGTTTCTCTGACAGGGTTGGTGGCTACACCTTC.

The gene calls are TRBV5-8 and TRBJ1-1; perhaps TRBD1 as D (6 bases). Looked up from germline, CDR1 is SGHTS and CDR2 is YDEGEE. V lost 2 bases to trimming and J lost 11 bases, with 16 bases between them. The CDR3 has 13 residues. The CDR3 DNA reads TGTGCCAGCAGCTTCGCCGGACAGTGGGTGGCTTTCTTT. This gives the protein CASSFAGQWVAFF.

In its sample, this clone was seen a few times. This chain links TRBV29-1 with TRBJ1-2; 8 bases are a match to TRBD1. Per germline, CDR1 SQVTM and CDR2 ANQGSEA. The CDR3 length is 12 residues. With 6 bases clipped from V and 7 bases from J, the junction kept 7 bases outside the gene matches. CDR3 coding DNA: TGCAGCGTCGGACAGGGCGGACGTGGCTACACCTTC. It yields the protein CSVGQGGRGYTF.

There are a few counts of this clone. The rearrangement uses TRBV3-1 (or the pseudogene TRBV3-2) and TRBJ2-7; D gene ambiguous. This CDR3 region has 13 residues. Trimming stripped 4 bases from V and 6 bases from J, with 13 bases between. Germline V CDR1 and CDR2: LGHDT, YNNKEL (reference sequence). DNA of the CDR3: TGTGCCAGCAGCCGCCTCTACACAGCCGAGCAGTACTTC. Residues: CASSRLYTAEQYF.

This clone was seen just once. The chain recombines TRBV13 with TRBJ1-2; tentatively, D is TRBD1 (5 bases). Germline lookup yields CDR1 PRHDT and CDR2 FYEKMQ (reference sequence). There are 16 residues in the CDR3. Trimming stripped 0 bases from V and 7 bases from J, with 18 bases between. CDR3 sequence: CASSLGQGDGWGGYTF. The CDR3 DNA reads TGTGCCAGCAGCTTAGGGCAGGGCGATGGTTGGGGTGGCTACACCTTC. Together with reference TRBV13 and TRBJ1-2, the CDR3 gives the full variable domain: AAGVIQSPRHLIKEKRETATLKCYPIPRHDTVYWYQQGPGQDPQFLISFYEKMQSDKGSIPDRFSAQQFSDYHSELNMSSLELGDSALYFCASSLGQGDGWGGYTFGSGTRLTVV.

The V gene is TRBV6-5, the J gene TRBJ2-1; D perhaps matches TRBD1 (5 bases). The CDR3 extends over 14 amino acids. V lost 0 bases and J 5 bases, leaving 8 bases between the germline ends. Germline V gene sequence: CDR1 MNHEY, CDR2 SVGAGI. This chain's CDR3 is CASSYSDSHNEQFF. The CDR3 nucleotides read TGTGCCAGCAGTTACTCCGACAGCCACAATGAGCAGTTCTTC.

This clone was picked up a small number of times. This chain uses TRBV15 with TRBJ1-6; D is uncertain. Germline values: CDR1 LNHNV, CDR2 YYDKDF (reference sequence). Trimming removed 3 bases from V and 0 bases from J, with 9 bases in between. This CDR3 region has 16 residues. The CDR3 DNA sequence: TGTGCCACCAGCAGTGGCCGGGGCTCCTATAATTCACCCCTCCACTTT. This gives the protein CATSSGRGSYNSPLHF.

The chain couples TRBV7-8 to TRBJ2-7; TRBD1 matches at 7 bases. Germline V gene lookup returns CDR1 SGHVS and CDR2 FQNEAQ. V lost 5 bases, J lost 2 bases, and 6 bases stayed unmatched. This CDR3 is built from 14 residues. CDR3: CASSLRTGPYEQYF. The CDR3 DNA sequence: TGTGCCAGCAGCCTAAGGACAGGTCCCTACGAGCAGTACTTC.

The chain uses TRBV7-8 and TRBJ1-3; weak D call: TRBD1 (5 bases). Germline V gives CDR1 SGHVS, CDR2 FQNEAQ. The V end lost 8 bases, the J end lost 0 bases, and 11 bases lay between the germline ends. This CDR3 has 14 residues. This CDR3 reads CASAGDFSGNTIYF. The CDR3 DNA sequence: TGTGCCAGCGCCGGGGACTTCTCTGGAAACACCATATATTTT.

The gene calls are TRBV10-3 and TRBJ2-7; D is possibly TRBD1 (6 bases). The CDR3 is 16 residues long. V was clipped by 4 bases and J by 2 bases, with 18 bases between them. Germline loops: CDR1 ENHRY, CDR2 SYGVKD. The CDR3 DNA follows: TGTGCCATCAGTGTATGGGACACTCAGATCACCTACGAGCAGTACTTC. It encodes CAISVWDTQITYEQYF.

The chain recombines TRBV4-1 with TRBJ1-1; 8 nucleotides match TRBD1. The germline CDR1 and CDR2 sequences are MGHRA and YSYEKL. This CDR3 is built from 14 residues. V was pared by 5 bases and J by 4 bases, with 6 bases of the junction left unmatched. The CDR3 DNA is TGCGCCAGCAGCGTCCGACAGGGGAGCACTGAAGCTTTCTTT. The encoded protein is CASSVRQGSTEAFF.

The chain links TRBV14 to TRBJ2-2; D not resolved. The CDR3 loop spans 12 amino acids. The ends were cut back, 3 bases at V and 5 bases at J, with 4 bases in the middle. In germline, CDR1 is SGHDN, CDR2 FVKESK. The CDR3, as DNA: TGTGCCAGCAGCCACCCGACCGGGGAGCTGTTTTTT. This sequence encodes CASSHPTGELFF.

This clone was counted a single time. The rearrangement joins TRBV3-1 (or the pseudogene TRBV3-2) to TRBJ2-2; TRBD1 might be the D (6 bases). V lost 4 bases and J 0 bases, leaving 12 bases between the germline ends. This CDR3 is built from 16 residues. Germline CDR1 and CDR2: LGHDT and YNNKEL (reference sequence). Here the CDR3 reads CASSLGHRSNTGELFF. CDR3 nucleotide sequence: TGTGCCAGCAGCCTGGGACATCGATCGAACACCGGGGAGCTGTTTTTT.

This chain uses TRBV14 with TRBJ2-2; D not certain. The CDR3 has 19 amino acids. V was clipped by 1 base and J by 7 bases, with 25 bases between them. Germline CDR1 and CDR2: SGHDN and FVKESK. The CDR3 loop reads CASSQGFIGSPREVGELFF. In nucleotides, the CDR3 is TGTGCCAGCAGCCAAGGATTCATAGGAAGCCCCCGTGAGGTCGGGGAGCTGTTTTTT.

This clone was observed a few times. This chain links TRBV7-4 with TRBJ1-6; the D gene is possibly TRBD1 (5 bases). Trimming stripped 6 bases from V and 11 bases from J, with 17 bases between. Germline V gene data show CDR1 as SGHVT and CDR2 as SQSDAQ. The CDR3 runs to 14 residues. The DNA of the CDR3 is TGTGCCAGCAGACCTACAGGTGGCAAGCCACCCCTCCACTTT. Protein product: CASRPTGGKPPLHF.